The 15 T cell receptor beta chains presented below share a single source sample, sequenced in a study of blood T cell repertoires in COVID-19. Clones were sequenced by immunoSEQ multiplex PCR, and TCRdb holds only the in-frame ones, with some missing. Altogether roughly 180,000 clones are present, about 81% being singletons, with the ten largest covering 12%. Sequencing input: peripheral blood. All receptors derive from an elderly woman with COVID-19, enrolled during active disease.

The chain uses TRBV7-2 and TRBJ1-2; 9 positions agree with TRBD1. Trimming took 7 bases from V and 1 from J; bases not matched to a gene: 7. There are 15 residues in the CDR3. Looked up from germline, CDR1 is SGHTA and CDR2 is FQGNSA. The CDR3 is CASTPGQGSNYGYTF. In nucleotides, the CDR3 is TGTGCCAGCACCCCAGGACAGGGGAGTAACTATGGCTACACCTTC.

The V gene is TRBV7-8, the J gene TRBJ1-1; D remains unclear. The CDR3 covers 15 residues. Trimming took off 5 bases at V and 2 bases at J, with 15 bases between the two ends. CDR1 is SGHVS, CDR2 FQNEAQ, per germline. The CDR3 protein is CASSREEQLNTEAFF. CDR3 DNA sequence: TGTGCCAGCAGCCGGGAGGAGCAGTTAAACACTGAAGCTTTCTTT.

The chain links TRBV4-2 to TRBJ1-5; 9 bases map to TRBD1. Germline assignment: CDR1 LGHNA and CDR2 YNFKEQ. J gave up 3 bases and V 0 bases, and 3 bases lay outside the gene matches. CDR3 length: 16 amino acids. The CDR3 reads CASSQDGDRANQPQHF. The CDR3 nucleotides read TGTGCCAGCAGCCAAGATGGGGACAGGGCCAATCAGCCCCAGCATTTT.

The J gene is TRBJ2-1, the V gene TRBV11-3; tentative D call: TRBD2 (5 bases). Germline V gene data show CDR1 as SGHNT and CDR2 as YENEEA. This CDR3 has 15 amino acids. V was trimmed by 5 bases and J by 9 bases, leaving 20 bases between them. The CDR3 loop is CASSPSLGVDLEQFF. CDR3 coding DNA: TGTGCCAGCAGCCCGAGCCTCGGGGTGGATCTTGAGCAGTTCTTC. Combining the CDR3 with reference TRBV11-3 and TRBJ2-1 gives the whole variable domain EAGVVQSPRYKIIEKKQPVAFWCNPISGHNTLYWYLQNLGQGPELLIRYENEEAVDDSQLPKDRFSAERLKGVDSTLKIQPAELGDSAVYLCASSPSLGVDLEQFFGPGTRLTVL.

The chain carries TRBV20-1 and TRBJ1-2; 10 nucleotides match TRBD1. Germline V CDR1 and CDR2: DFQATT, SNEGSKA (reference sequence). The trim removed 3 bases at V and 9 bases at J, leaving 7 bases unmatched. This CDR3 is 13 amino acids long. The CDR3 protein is CSASTGTGVRYTF. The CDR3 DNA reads TGCAGTGCTAGTACCGGGACAGGGGTCCGCTACACCTTC.

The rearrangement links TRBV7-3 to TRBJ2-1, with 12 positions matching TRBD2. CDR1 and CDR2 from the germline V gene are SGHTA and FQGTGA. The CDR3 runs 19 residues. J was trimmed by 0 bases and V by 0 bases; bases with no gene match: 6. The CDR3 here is CASSLTSSGGASSYNEQFF. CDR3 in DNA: TGTGCCAGCAGCTTAACGTCTAGCGGGGGGGCGAGCTCCTACAATGAGCAGTTCTTC. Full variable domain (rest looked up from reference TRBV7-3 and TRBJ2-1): GAGVSQTPSNKVTEKGKYVELRCDPISGHTALYWYRQSLGQGPEFLIYFQGTGAADDSGLPNDRFFAVRPEGSVSTLKIQRTERGDSAVYLCASSLTSSGGASSYNEQFFGPGTRLTVL.

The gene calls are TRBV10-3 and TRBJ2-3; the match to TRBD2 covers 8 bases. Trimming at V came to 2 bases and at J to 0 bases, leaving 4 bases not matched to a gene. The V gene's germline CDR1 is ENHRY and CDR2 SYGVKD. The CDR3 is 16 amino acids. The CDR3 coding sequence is TGTGCCATCAGTGAGCAGCCTAGCGGGAGCACAGATACGCAGTATTTT. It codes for CAISEQPSGSTDTQYF.

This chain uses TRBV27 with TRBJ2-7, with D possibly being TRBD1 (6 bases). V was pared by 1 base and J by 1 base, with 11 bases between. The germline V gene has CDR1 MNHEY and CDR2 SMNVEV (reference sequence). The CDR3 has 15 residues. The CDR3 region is CASSLYSGQSYEQYF. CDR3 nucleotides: TGTGCCAGCAGTTTATATTCGGGACAATCCTACGAGCAGTACTTC.

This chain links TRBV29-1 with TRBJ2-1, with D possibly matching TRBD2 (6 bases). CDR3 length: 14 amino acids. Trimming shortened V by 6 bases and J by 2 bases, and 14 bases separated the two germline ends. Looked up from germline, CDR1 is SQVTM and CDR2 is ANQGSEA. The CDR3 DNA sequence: TGCAGCGTGGACCGGGACTCCACCTACAATGAGCAGTTCTTC. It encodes CSVDRDSTYNEQFF.

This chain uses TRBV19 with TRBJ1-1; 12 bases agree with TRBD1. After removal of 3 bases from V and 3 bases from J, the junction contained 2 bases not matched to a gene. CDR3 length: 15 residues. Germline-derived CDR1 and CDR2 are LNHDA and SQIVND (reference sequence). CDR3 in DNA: TGTGCCAGTAGTATCCGGGACAGGGGGCACACTGAAGCTTTCTTT. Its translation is CASSIRDRGHTEAFF. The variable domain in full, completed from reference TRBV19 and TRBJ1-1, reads DGGITQSPKYLFRKEGQNVTLSCEQNLNHDAMYWYRQDPGQGLRLIYYSQIVNDFQKGDIAEGYSVSREKKESFPLTVTSAQKNPTAFYLCASSIRDRGHTEAFFGQGTRLTVV.

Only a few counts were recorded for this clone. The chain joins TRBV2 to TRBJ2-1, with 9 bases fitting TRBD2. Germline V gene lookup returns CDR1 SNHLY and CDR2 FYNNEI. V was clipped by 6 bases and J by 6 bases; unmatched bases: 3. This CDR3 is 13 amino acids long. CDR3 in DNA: TGTGCCAGCAGGGAGACTAGCGGCAATGAGCAGTTCTTC. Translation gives CASRETSGNEQFF.

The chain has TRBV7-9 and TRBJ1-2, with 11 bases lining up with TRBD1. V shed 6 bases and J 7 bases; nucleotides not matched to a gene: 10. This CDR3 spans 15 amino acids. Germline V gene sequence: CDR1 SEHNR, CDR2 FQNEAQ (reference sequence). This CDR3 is CASRDHSGTGGGYTF. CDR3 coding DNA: TGTGCCAGCAGGGATCATTCCGGGACAGGGGGTGGCTACACCTTC.

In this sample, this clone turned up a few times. The CDR3 DNA is TGCAGCGTTGCTCCGGGGGGACACACAGATACGCAGTATTTT. This gives the protein CSVAPGGHTDTQYF. This rearrangement joins TRBV29-1 to TRBJ2-3; the D gene is possibly TRBD2 (7 bases). Trimming took 4 bases from V and 2 from J, leaving 13 bases between them. The CDR3 runs to 14 residues. CDR1 is SQVTM and CDR2 is ANQGSEA in the germline V gene.

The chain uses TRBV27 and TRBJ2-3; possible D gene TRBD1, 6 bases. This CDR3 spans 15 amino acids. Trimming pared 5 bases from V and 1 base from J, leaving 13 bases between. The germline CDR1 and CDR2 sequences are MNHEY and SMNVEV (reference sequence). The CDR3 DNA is TGTGCCAGCAGTATTGGGACATTGGGCACAGATACGCAGTATTTT. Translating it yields CASSIGTLGTDTQYF.

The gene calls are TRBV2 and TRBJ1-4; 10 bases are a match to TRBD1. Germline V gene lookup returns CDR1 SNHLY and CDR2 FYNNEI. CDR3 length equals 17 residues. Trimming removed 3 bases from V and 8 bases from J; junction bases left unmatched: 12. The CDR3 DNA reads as TGTGCCAGCAGTGAGTTTATGGAAGGGACAGGGGACGAAAAACTGTTTTTT. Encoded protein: CASSEFMEGTGDEKLFF.